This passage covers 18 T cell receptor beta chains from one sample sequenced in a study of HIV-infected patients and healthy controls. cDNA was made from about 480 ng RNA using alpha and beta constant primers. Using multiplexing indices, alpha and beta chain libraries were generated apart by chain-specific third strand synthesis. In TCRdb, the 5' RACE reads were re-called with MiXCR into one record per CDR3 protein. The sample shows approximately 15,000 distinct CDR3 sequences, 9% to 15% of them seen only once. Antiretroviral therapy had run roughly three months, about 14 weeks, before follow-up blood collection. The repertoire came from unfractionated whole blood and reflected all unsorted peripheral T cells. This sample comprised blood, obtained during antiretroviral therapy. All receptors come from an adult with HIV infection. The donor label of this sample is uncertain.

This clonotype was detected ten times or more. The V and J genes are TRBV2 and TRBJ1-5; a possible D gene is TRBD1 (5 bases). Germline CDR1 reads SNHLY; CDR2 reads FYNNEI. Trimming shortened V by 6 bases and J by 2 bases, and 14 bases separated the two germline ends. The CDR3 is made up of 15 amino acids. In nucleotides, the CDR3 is TGTGCCAGCAGCCCCGGGGGGTCAGGCAATCAGCCCCAGCATTTT. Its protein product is CASSPGGSGNQPQHF.

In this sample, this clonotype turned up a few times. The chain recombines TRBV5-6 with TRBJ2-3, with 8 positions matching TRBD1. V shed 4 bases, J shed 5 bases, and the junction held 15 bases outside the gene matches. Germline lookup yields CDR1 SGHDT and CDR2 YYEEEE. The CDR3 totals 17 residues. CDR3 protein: CASSQTTGGSIVDTQYF. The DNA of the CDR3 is TGTGCCAGCAGCCAGACTACAGGGGGTTCCATAGTAGATACGCAGTATTTT.

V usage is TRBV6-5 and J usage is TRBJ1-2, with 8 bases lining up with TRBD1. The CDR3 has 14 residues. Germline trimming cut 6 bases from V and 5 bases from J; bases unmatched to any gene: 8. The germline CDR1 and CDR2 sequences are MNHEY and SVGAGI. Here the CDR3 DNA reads TGTGCCAGCAGACGCGGACAGGGTGTTTATGGCTACACCTTC. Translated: CASRRGQGVYGYTF.

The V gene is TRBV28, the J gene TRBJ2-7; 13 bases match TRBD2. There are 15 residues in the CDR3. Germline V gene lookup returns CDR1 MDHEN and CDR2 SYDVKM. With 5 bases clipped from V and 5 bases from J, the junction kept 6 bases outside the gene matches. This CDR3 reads CASSLALAGGNEQYF. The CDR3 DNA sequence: TGTGCCAGCAGTCTCGCACTAGCGGGAGGGAACGAGCAGTACTTC.

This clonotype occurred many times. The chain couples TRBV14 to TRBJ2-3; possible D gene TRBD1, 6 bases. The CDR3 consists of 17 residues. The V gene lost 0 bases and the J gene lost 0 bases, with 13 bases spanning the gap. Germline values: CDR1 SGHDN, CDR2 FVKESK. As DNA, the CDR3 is TGTGCCAGCAGCCAAGATTGGGCAGGGGCTAGCACAGATACGCAGTATTTT. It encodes CASSQDWAGASTDTQYF.

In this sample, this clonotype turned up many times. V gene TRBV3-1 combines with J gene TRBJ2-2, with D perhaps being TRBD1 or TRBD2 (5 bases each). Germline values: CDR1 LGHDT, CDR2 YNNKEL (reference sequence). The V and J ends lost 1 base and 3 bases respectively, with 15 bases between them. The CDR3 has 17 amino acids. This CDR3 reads CASSQVGAGSHTGELFF. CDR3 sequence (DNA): TGTGCCAGCAGCCAAGTCGGGGCAGGGTCGCACACCGGGGAGCTGTTTTTT.

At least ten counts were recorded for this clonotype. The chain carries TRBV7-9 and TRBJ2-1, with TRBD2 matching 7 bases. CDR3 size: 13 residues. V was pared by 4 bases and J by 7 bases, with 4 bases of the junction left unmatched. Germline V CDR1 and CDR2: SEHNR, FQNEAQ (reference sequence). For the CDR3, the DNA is TGTGCCAGCAGCTCAGCTAGCGGAAATGAGCAGTTCTTC. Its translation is CASSSASGNEQFF.

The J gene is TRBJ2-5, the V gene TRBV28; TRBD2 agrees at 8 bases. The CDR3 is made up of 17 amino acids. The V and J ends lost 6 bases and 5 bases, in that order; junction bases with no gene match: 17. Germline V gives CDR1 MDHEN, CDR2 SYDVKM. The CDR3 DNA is TGTGCCAGCAGCCCAACCTTACTAGCGGAGGGGGGCGAGACCCAGTACTTC. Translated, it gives CASSPTLLAEGGETQYF.

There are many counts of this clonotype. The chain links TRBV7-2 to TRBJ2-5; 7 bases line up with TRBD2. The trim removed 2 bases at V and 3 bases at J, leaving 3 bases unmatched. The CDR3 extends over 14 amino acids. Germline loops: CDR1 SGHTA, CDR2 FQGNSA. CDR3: CASSLTSVKETQYF. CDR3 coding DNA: TGTGCCAGCAGCTTAACTAGCGTTAAAGAGACCCAGTACTTC.

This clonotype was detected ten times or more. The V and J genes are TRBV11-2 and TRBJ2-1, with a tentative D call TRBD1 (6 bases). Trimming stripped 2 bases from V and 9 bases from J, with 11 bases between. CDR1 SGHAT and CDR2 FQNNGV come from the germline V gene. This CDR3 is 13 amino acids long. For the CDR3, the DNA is TGTGCCAGCAGCTTACAGGGGTTCATTGAGCAGTTCTTC. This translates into CASSLQGFIEQFF.

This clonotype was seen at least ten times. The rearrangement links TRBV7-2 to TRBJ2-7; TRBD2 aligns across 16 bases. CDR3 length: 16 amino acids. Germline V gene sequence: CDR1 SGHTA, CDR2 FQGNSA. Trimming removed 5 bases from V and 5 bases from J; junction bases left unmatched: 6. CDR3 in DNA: TGTGCCAGCAGCCTGGGACTAGCGGGAGGGTTGGACGAGCAGTACTTC. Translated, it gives CASSLGLAGGLDEQYF.

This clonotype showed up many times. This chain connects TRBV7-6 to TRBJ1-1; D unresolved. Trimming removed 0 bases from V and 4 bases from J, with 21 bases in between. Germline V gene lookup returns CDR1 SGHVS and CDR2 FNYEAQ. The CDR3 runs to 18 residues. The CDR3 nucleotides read TGTGCCAGCAGCTTAGCGATACAACAGAGAGTTTGGGGCACTGAAGCTTTCTTT. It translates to CASSLAIQQRVWGTEAFF.

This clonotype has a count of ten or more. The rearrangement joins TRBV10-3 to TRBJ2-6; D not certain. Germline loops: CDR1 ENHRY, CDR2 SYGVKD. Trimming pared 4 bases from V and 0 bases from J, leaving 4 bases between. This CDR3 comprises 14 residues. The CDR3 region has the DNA TGTGCCATCAGTGTTGACTCTGGGGCCAACGTCCTGACTTTC. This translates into CAISVDSGANVLTF.

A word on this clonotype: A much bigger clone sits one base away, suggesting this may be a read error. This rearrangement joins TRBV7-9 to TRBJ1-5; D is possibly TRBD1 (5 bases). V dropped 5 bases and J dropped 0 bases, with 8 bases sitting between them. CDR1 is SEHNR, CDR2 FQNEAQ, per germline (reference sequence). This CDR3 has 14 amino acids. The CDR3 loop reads CASSKGRSNQPQHF. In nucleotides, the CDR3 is TGTGCCAGCAGCAAGGGGCGTAGCAATCAGCCCCAGCATTTT. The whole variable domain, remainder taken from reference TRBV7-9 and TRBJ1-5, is DTGVSQNPRHKITKRGQNVTFRCDPISEHNRLYWYRQTLGQGPEFLTYFQNEAQLEKSRLLSDRFSAERPKGSFSTLEIQRTEQGDSAMYLCASSKGRSNQPQHFGDGTRLSIL.

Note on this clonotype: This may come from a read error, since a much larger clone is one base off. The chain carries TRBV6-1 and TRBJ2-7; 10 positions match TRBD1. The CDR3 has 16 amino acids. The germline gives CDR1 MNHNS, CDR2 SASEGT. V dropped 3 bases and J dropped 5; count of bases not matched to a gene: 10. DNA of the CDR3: TGTGCCAGCAGTGACCCTCCGGGACAGGGGATGGACGAGCAGTACTTC. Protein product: CASSDPPGQGMDEQYF.

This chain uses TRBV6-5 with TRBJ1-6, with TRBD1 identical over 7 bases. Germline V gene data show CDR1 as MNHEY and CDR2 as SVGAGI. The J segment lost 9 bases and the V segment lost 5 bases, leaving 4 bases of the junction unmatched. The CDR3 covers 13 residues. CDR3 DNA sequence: TGTGCCAGCAGTAGACAGGGTGGTTCACCCCTCCACTTT. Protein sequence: CASSRQGGSPLHF.

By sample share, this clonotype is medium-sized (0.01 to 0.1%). CDR3 DNA sequence: TGCAGTGCTAGAGATTTTGCGGCAGCGGGAAACACCATATATTTT. As protein: CSARDFAAAGNTIYF. The J gene is TRBJ1-3, the V gene TRBV20-1; D call uncertain. The CDR3 is made up of 15 amino acids. V lost 0 bases to trimming and J lost 4 bases, with 13 bases between them. From germline, CDR1 is DFQATT and CDR2 SNEGSKA (reference sequence).

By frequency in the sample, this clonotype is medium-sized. This CDR3 reads CASSFQHQPQHF. The CDR3, as DNA: TGTGCCAGCAGTTTTCAACACCAGCCCCAGCATTTT. The chain couples TRBV12-3 or TRBV12-4 to TRBJ1-5; no firm D call. V was pared by 3 bases and J by 7 bases, with 7 bases between. The CDR3 is made up of 12 amino acids.